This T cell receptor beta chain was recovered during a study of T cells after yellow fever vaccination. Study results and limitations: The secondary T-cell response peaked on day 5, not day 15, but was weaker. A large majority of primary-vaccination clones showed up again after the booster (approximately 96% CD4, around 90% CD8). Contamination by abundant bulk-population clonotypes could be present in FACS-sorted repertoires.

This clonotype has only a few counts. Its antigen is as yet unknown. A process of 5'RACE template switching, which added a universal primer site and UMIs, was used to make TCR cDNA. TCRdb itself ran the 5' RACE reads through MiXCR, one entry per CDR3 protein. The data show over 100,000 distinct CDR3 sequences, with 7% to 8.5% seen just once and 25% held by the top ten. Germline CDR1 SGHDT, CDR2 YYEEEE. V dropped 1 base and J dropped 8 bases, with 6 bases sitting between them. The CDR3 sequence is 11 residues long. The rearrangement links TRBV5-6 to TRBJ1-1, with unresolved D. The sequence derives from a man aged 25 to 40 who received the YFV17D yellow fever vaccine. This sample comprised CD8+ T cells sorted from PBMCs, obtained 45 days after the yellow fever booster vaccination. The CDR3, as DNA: TGTGCCAGCAGCTTGACAACGGAAGCTTTCTTT. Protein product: CASSLTTEAFF.